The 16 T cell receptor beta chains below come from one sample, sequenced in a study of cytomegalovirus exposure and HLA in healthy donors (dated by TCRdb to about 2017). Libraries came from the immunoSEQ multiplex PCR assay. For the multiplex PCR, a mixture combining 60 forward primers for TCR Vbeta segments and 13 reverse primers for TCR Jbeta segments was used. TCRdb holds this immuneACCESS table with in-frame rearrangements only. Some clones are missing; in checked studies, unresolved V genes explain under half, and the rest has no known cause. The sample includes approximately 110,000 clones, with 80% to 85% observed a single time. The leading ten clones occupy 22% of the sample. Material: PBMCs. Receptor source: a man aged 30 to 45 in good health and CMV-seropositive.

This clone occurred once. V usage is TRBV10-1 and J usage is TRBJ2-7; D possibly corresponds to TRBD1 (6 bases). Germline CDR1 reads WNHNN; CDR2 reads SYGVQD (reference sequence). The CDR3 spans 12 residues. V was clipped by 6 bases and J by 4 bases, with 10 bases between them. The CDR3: CASSRGSYEQYF. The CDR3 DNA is TGCGCCAGCAGCAGGGGCAGTTACGAGCAGTACTTC.

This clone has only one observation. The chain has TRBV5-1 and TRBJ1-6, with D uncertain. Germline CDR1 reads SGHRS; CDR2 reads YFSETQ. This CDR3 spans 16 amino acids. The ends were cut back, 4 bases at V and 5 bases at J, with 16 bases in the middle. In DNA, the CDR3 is TGCGCCAGCAGCCCATCCCCTCCAGGCAATAATTCACCCCTCCACTTT. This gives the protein CASSPSPPGNNSPLHF. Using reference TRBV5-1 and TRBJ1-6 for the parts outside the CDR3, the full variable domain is KAGVTQTPRYLIKTRGQQVTLSCSPISGHRSVSWYQQTPGQGLQFLFEYFSETQRNKGNFPGRFSGRQFSNSRSEMNVSTLELGDSALYLCASSPSPPGNNSPLHFGNGTRLTVT.

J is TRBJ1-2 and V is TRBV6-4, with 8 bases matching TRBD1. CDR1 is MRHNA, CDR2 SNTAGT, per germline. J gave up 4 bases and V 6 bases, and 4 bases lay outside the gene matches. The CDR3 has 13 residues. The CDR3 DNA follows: TGTGCCAGCAGACCCACAGGGGGCTATGGCTACACCTTC. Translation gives CASRPTGGYGYTF.

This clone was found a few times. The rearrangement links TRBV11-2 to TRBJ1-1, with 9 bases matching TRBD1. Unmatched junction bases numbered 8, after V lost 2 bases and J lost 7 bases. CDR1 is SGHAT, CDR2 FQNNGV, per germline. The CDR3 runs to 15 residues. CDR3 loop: CASSLIRDRESEAFF. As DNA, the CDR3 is TGTGCCAGCAGCTTAATCCGGGACAGGGAAAGTGAAGCTTTCTTT.

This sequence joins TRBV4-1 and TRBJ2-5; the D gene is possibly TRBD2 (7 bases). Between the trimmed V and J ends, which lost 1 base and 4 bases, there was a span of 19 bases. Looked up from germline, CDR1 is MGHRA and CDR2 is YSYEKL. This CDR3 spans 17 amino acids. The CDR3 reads CASSQGGRGGVGETQYF. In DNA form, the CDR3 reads TGCGCCAGCAGCCAAGGGGGGAGGGGGGGCGTCGGAGAGACCCAGTACTTC.

This CDR3 reads CASSLIAVSTDTQYF. The CDR3 DNA follows: TGTGCCAGCAGCCTAATAGCGGTTAGCACAGATACGCAGTATTTT. The chain couples TRBV11-2 to TRBJ2-3; D perhaps matches TRBD2 (6 bases). Germline CDR1 is SGHAT and CDR2 is FQNNGV. The CDR3 sequence is 15 residues long. The V end lost 5 bases, the J end lost 0 bases, and 12 bases lay between the germline ends.

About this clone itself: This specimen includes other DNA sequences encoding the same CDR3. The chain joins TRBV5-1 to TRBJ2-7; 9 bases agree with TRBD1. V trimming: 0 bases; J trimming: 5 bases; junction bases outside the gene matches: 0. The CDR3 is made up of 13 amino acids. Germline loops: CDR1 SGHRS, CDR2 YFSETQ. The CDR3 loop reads CASSLGQGDEQYF. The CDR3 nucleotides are TGCGCCAGCAGCTTGGGACAGGGGGACGAGCAGTACTTC.

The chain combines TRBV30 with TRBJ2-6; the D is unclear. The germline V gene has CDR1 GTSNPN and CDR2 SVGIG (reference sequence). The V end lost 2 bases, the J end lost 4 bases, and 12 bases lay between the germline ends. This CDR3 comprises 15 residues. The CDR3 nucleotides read TGTGCCTGGAGTTCGTTTGCGGCAGGGGCCAACGTCCTGACTTTC. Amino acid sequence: CAWSSFAAGANVLTF.

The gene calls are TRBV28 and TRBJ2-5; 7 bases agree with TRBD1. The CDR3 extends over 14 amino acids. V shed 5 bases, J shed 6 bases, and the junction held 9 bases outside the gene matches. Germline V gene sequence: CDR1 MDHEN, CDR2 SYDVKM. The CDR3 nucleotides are TGTGCCAGCAGTCCCACAGGGGACCGGCAGACCCAGTACTTC. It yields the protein CASSPTGDRQTQYF.

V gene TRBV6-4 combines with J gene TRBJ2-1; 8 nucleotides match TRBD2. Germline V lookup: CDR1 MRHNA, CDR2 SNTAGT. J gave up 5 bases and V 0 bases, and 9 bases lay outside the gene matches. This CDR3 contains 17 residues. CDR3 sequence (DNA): TGTGCCAGCAGTGACTCTTGGAAAAGCGGGGGAAACAATGAGCAGTTCTTC. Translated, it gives CASSDSWKSGGNNEQFF.

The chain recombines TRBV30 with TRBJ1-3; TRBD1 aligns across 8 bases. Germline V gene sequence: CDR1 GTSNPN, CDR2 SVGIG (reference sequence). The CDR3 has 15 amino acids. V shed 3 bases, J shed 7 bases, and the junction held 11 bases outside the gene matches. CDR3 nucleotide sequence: TGTGCCTGGAGGGATCAGGGGGCTGTAGGTAACACCATATATTTT. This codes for CAWRDQGAVGNTIYF.

CDR3 nucleotides: TGTGCCAGCAGCGTCCAACCCCGGGGGGGGCAAGAGACCCAGTACTTC. The encoded protein is CASSVQPRGGQETQYF. This sequence joins TRBV9 and TRBJ2-5, with TRBD2 matching 8 bases. The ends lost 2 bases at V and 2 bases at J; junction bases unmatched: 8. Per germline, CDR1 SGDLS and CDR2 YYNGEE. The CDR3 is 16 amino acids.

The CDR3 DNA sequence: TGTGCCAGCAGCTTGTGGACAGGGCCTTGGGCGCAGCAGTTCTTC. This codes for CASSLWTGPWAQQFF. The chain couples TRBV5-6 to TRBJ2-1, with 8 bases identical to TRBD1. V shed 1 base, J shed 11 bases, and the junction held 11 bases outside the gene matches. Germline lookup yields CDR1 SGHDT and CDR2 YYEEEE. The CDR3 loop spans 15 amino acids.

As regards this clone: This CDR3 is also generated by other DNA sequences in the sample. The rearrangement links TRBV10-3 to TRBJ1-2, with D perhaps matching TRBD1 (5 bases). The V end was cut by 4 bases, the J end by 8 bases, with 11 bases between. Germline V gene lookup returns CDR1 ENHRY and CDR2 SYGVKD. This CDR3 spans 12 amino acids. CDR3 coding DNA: TGTGCCATCAGTGGATCGGGGGACGGCTACACCTTC. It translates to CAISGSGDGYTF.

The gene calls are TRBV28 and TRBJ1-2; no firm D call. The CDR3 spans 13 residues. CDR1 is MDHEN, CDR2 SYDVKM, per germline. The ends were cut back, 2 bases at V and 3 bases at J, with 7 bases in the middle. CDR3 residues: CASSLTEDYGYTF. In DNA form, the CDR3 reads TGTGCCAGCAGTTTAACAGAAGACTATGGCTACACCTTC.

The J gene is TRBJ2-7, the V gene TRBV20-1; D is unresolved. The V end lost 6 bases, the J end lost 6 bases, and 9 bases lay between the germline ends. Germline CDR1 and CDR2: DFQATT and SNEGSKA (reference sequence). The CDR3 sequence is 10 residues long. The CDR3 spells CSAHSGEQYF. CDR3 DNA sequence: TGCAGTGCCCACTCGGGCGAGCAGTACTTC.